This T cell receptor (beta chain) appears in the sequencing data of a study of regulatory T cells in long-lasting Graves disease. This clonotype has a count of ten or more. What it binds is not known. General study findings and limits: Compared with new cases, persistent Graves' patients showed reduced TCR diversity.

Germline loops: CDR1 SEHNR, CDR2 FQNEAQ (reference sequence). The ends lost 3 bases at V and 3 bases at J; junction bases unmatched: 7. The CDR3 totals 15 residues. As for time point: newly diagnosed GD, antithyroid drugs for less than 3 months. Extracted PBMC RNA gave rise to the TCR library. Relying on iRepertoire HTBI primers and Arm-PCR of CDR3 regions, the team built TCR beta libraries. Each CDR3 protein gets one entry after TCRdb re-called the multiplex PCR reads with MiXCR. Found here are about 440,000 distinct CDR3 sequences, about 17% of them singletons; the top ten hold 23%. These same data were also listed under a study on T cells in Graves' hyperthyroidism and ophthalmopathy.

The receptor comes from a young woman with Graves disease. V is TRBV7-9 and J is TRBJ2-7, with 8 bases matching TRBD2. The sequencing used peripheral blood mononuclear cells (PBMCs), collected at new diagnosis, from a patient treated with antithyroid drugs. Here the CDR3 DNA reads TGTGCCAGCAGCTTTAGCGGGGCCGCCTACTACGAGCAGTACTTC. Translated: CASSFSGAAYYEQYF.